This TCR beta chain was sequenced during a study of shared clonotypes between healthy human individuals (TCRdb year 2020). The study in broad terms: The cohort included three men and a couple of women between 18 and 49 years of age. For each donor, CD4 naive and CD4 memory were each run on three plates, CD8 naive on two plates, and CD8 memory on one plate. To estimate repertoire size and how much clonotype sharing occurs between individuals, the study deeply sequenced the blood TCR repertoires of 4 to 6 healthy adults. Libraries were prepared and TCR repertoires were sequenced by different laboratories using diverse techniques, in order to increase sequencing depth and limit assay-specific biases. Leukapheresis yielded between about 0.94 and 9.5 billion PBMCs per donor. Results and caveats for the whole study, not just this receptor: Based on pairwise subsampling, the degree of clonotype sharing among donors was expected to be affected by sequencing depth. Larger estimated clonotype richness was generally found for naive subsets than for memory subsets. Clonotypes shared by all four sorted-subset donors showed higher generation probabilities than non-shared clonotypes. The genetic and exposure-history diversity represented was limited by the small number of donors. Sampling was restricted to blood, and TCR repertoires in tissue are likely to differ from TCR repertoires in blood. Around 5% of naive CD4, 3.5% of naive CD8, 2.3% of memory CD4, and about 0.4% of memory CD8 clonotypes were shared across several donors. Even with the large sequencing depth, rarefaction of the sorted-subset datasets indicated that sequencing was incomplete.

TCR CDR3 regions were amplified from genomic DNA by multiplex PCR using the deep immunoSEQ assay. Genomic DNA extracted from each cell subset was distributed evenly over all wells of several immunoSEQ 96-well plates, and each plate served as one replicate. For sorted subsets, around 0.2 ug genomic DNA, equal to 25,000 to 35,000 T cell genomes, was loaded into each replicate PCR. The purified libraries were quantified using a Qubit 3.0 fluorometer, sized with a Bioanalyzer 2100, and then quantified again using the KAPA Library Quantification kit. Every immunoSEQ 96-well plate was sequenced on a separate single-read 150-cycle Illumina NextSeq 550 flow cell. Turning to the authors' computational methods: Because the immunoSEQ output held only junctional sequences and lacked quality scores, the filtering could not match the filtering applied to full-length reads. Sequences were annotated with PyIR, a Python wrapper for IgBLAST v1.9, using IMGT germline references to assign V/J genes and CDR3. Any read was removed if the V/J assignment was weak (E-value above 1e-6), the CDR3 was missing, or the read contained stop codons, out-of-frame junctions, or ambiguous translated residues. A V3J clonotype was defined by an identical inferred V gene, J gene, and CDR3 amino acid sequence. Percentage overlap between repertoires was calculated by dividing the number of shared unique clonotypes by the size of the smaller repertoire. Three approaches were used to assess repertoire richness: RTK rarefaction, the Chao1 estimator, and Recon v2.1 estimates of unobserved clonotypes. For all TCRbeta clonotypes obtained by the gDNA method from a few donors, generation probabilities were computed with OLGA. TCRdb's version of the immuneACCESS table is confined to in-frame rearrangements and falls short of the full clone set. An unresolved V gene accounts for under half of the shortfall where checked; the remainder is of unknown origin. Clone size and the V and J calls come from that table; the DNA yielded D and trimming. For this sample there are about 580,000 clones; 98% appear just once. Together, the top ten hold 0.25% to 0.35% of the sample.

Notes on this clone: This clone's antigen is unknown. Base quality data are lacking; no much larger clone is found one base away. Other DNA sequences in the sample encode the same CDR3.

For the CD8 naive samples, CD45RO-negative cells were positively selected for CCR7, yielding a CD45RA+CCR7+ population from which TemRA cells were excluded. Healthy HIV-negative adults with no recently reported acute infections or vaccinations were included as donors. Only Caucasian adults living in Nashville, Tennessee, USA were represented among the donors. Blood was obtained by leukapheresis, after which PBMCs were separated by Ficoll-Histopaque density gradient centrifugation and cryopreserved in liquid nitrogen vapor phase. Analytical flow cytometry was used to check the purity and quantity of every magnetically sorted T cell population. From each sorted fraction, genomic DNA was isolated and quantified by UV absorbance on a Nanodrop 2000c. The CDR3, cysteine through phenylalanine, is 12 amino acids long. CDR3 DNA is the only sequence kept; it has 36 bases, read in frame from the first base. The germline V gene (reference sequence) gives CDR1 as MNHEY and CDR2 as SMNVEV. Deletion took 6 bases off V and 1 base off J, with a span of 4 bases between the germline ends.

Material for sequencing was naive CD8+ T cells sorted from blood. The sample's cell subset or site label, decoded: CD45RA+CCR7+. This receptor was identified in a man aged 25 to 40 in good health. This sequence uses TRBV27 and TRBJ1-5; the D gene cannot be resolved reliably. The DNA reads as follows: TGTGCCAGCAGAGGGAGCAATCAGCCCCAGCATTTT. Translation gives CASRGSNQPQHF.